This T cell receptor beta chain was identified in a study of blood T cell repertoires in COVID-19 (dated by TCRdb to 2018 to 2020). For the study in its entirety: Collaborator samples came from the United States, Italy and Spain and covered acute and convalescent phases of COVID-19. The prospective study material was composed of cDNA or gDNA derived from T cells, B-cell-depleted T cells, or PBMCs. The dataset comprised deeply sampled blood TCRbeta repertoires from subjects exposed to, actively infected with, or recovered from COVID-19. The repertoires were released in a freely available public database meant as a resource for research on the immune response to SARS-CoV-2. The samples were drawn from the first 160 participants of the ongoing ImmuneRACE study and from some 1,300 subjects provided by 6 global collaborators. Nearly every sample came with metadata listing a de-identified subject ID, COVID-19 status, age in years and sex. Where HLA class I and class II types were available, the types were taken from metadata supplied by the sample provider, not from assay-based typing.

TCRbeta CDR3 regions were amplified from genomic DNA by means of the immunoSEQ Assay, a bias-controlled multiplex PCR. The source study handled its data this way. The number of nucleated cells in each sample was estimated from the amplification of reference gene primers within the assay. Sequence reads were collapsed and filtered to measure the absolute abundance of every unique TCRbeta CDR3 rearrangement. For each sample, productive Simpson clonality was calculated by taking the square root of Simpson's diversity index across productive rearrangements. Sourced from immuneACCESS, this table was stored by TCRdb with only in-frame sequences that have V and J called. A share of the clones is absent; for the studies checked, an unresolved V gene accounts for under half, and the remainder has no known explanation. V and J calls and clone size are as listed in that table; D and trimming were resolved from the DNA. The sample table holds approximately 270,000 clones, of which around 89% were seen once. Together, the top ten hold around 6.5% of the sample.

CDR1 SQVTM and CDR2 ANQGSEA were looked up in the germline V gene. Its CDR3 holds 18 amino acids, cysteine through valine. The retained sequence is limited to the CDR3, 54 bases, with the frame set at the first base. V is trimmed back by 3 bases and J by 3 bases, and the junction contains 20 bases that no gene match accounts for. Overall study results and their limits: The amount of clinical and demographic metadata varied by source and participant and was provided uncurated.

A remark on this clone: Its antigen has not been determined. Qualities for individual bases were not recorded, and no much larger clone is one base off.

In Seattle, one collaborating source enrolled patients while the infection was active and tracked those patients longitudinally over the course of disease. Each collaborating institution followed its own protocols to collect whole blood in K2EDTA tubes. For TCRbeta analysis, collaborators shipped samples in one of three forms: frozen whole blood, isolated PBMCs, or DNA extracted from either of those sample types. The V gene is TRBV29-1 and the J gene is TRBJ2-7; 7 central nucleotides agree with TRBD1. This TCR was recovered from a woman aged 25 to 39 with COVID-19, enrolled during active disease. The sample consisted of peripheral blood. The sequenced DNA: TGCAGCGTTGAGGAGACCCACCTACAGGGGTCGTCTTTCTACGAGCAGTACGTC. It specifies CSVEETHLQGSSFYEQYV.